Listed here are 20 T cell receptor beta chains from one sample, sequenced in a study of cytomegalovirus exposure and HLA in healthy donors. Vbeta (60) and Jbeta (13) primers were used in the PCR. Some clones are missing from TCRdb's copy, which holds only in-frame ones; the method was immunoSEQ multiplex PCR. The table has about 190,000 clones, roughly 83% seen once. The sample taken for sequencing was PBMCs. These receptors were taken from a woman aged 45-65 years in good health and CMV-seronegative.

The V call is TRBV6-5, the J call TRBJ1-6; weak D call: TRBD1 (6 bases). Germline values: CDR1 MNHEY, CDR2 SVGAGI. The CDR3 is 15 residues long. The germline V and J ends were trimmed by 2 bases and 6 bases, with 11 bases remaining between them. In DNA, the CDR3 is TGTGCCAGCAGTTACGACAGGTCCCTTAATTCACCCCTCCACTTT. Protein product: CASSYDRSLNSPLHF.

The chain carries TRBV28 and TRBJ2-7, with D maybe TRBD2 (5 bases). The CDR3 spans 14 residues. V was trimmed by 2 bases and J by 3 bases, leaving 11 bases between them. Looked up from germline, CDR1 is MDHEN and CDR2 is SYDVKM. The DNA for the CDR3 is TGTGCCAGCAGTTTACTGGGTAGCGACTACGAGCAGTACTTC. Translated: CASSLLGSDYEQYF.

V usage is TRBV6-5 and J usage is TRBJ1-5; D gene ambiguous. The CDR3 has 13 amino acids. CDR1 is MNHEY and CDR2 is SVGAGI in the germline V gene. Between the trimmed V and J ends, which lost 7 bases and 3 bases, there was a span of 10 bases. The CDR3 loop is CASIRGNNQPQHF. The CDR3 DNA reads TGTGCCAGCATAAGAGGGAACAATCAGCCCCAGCATTTT.

V is TRBV9 and J is TRBJ1-1; tentatively, D is TRBD1 (5 bases). The CDR3 is made up of 14 amino acids. V lost 4 bases, J lost 5 bases, and 15 bases lay in between. CDR1 and CDR2 (germline): SGDLS, YYNGEE. CDR3 DNA: TGTGCCAGCAGCTCCCGGGGGAGGGAGACTGAAGCTTTCTTT. Protein product: CASSSRGRETEAFF.

The genes are TRBV11-3 and TRBJ2-2, with a possible D match to TRBD1 (5 bases). V shed 2 bases and J shed 1 base, with 11 bases lying between them. CDR1 is SGHNT, CDR2 YENEEA, per germline. The CDR3 extends over 16 amino acids. The DNA of the CDR3 is TGTGCCAGCAGCTTATCGACAGTTGGGAACACCGGGGAGCTGTTTTTT. Protein: CASSLSTVGNTGELFF.

This clone was found once. The CDR3, as DNA: TGTGCCAGCAGCTTGGATGGGACAGGGCAGCAGCGACTGTTTTTT. This encodes CASSLDGTGQQRLFF. The rearrangement links TRBV7-3 to TRBJ1-4; 9 bases line up with TRBD1. This CDR3 comprises 15 residues. The germline gives CDR1 SGHTA, CDR2 FQGTGA. With 3 bases clipped from V and 13 bases from J, the junction kept 12 bases outside the gene matches.

The rearrangement uses TRBV7-2 and TRBJ1-2, with D possibly being TRBD1 (6 bases). Trimming took off 5 bases at V and 2 bases at J, with 12 bases between the two ends. The length of the CDR3 is 14 residues. Germline-derived CDR1 and CDR2 are SGHTA and FQGNSA. In DNA, the CDR3 is TGTGCCAGCAGCCCCCAGCAGGGGAACTATGGCTACACCTTC. Translating gives CASSPQQGNYGYTF.

This clone was observed once. The V and J genes are TRBV7-2 and TRBJ2-3, with D uncertain. V was clipped by 6 bases and J by 8 bases, with 12 bases between them. CDR3 length: 12 residues. CDR1 SGHTA and CDR2 FQGNSA come from the germline V gene. CDR3 coding DNA: TGTGCCAGCAGTCTTCTCACAAGTACGCAGTATTTT. It encodes CASSLLTSTQYF.

This clone has a single count. The chain couples TRBV29-1 to TRBJ1-1; D possibly corresponds to TRBD1 (6 bases). Germline CDR1 is SQVTM and CDR2 is ANQGSEA. The CDR3 is 12 residues long. The V end lost 7 bases, the J end lost 5 bases, and 14 bases lay between the germline ends. CDR3 region: CSAIRGRTEAFF. The CDR3 nucleotides read TGCAGCGCCATCAGGGGAAGGACTGAAGCTTTCTTT.

The gene calls are TRBV19 and TRBJ1-4; D ambiguous. Germline CDR1 and CDR2: LNHDA and SQIVND (reference sequence). The CDR3 length is 12 residues. Trimming left V 9 bases short and J 6 bases short, with 11 bases between. DNA for the CDR3: TGTGCCAGCCGAGGGTCAGATGAAAAACTGTTTTTT. Translation: CASRGSDEKLFF.

V gene TRBV5-1 combines with J gene TRBJ2-1; 15 nucleotides match TRBD2. The ends lost 2 bases at V and 9 bases at J; junction bases unmatched: 6. CDR1 and CDR2 (germline): SGHRS, YFSETQ. The CDR3 is made up of 16 amino acids. In DNA, the CDR3 is TGCGCCAGCAGCTTAGGACTAGCGGGAGGGCCAAGTGAGCAGTTCTTC. The encoded protein is CASSLGLAGGPSEQFF.

This clone was picked up a small number of times. This sequence joins TRBV20-1 and TRBJ1-1, with D perhaps TRBD1 (5 bases). V lost 1 base, J lost 7 bases, and 7 bases lay in between. Germline CDR1 DFQATT, CDR2 SNEGSKA (reference sequence). The CDR3 has 11 residues. The CDR3 coding sequence is TGCAGTGCTAGAGGACAGAGTGAAGCTTTCTTT. Its protein product is CSARGQSEAFF.

The chain employs TRBV29-1 and TRBJ2-2; no reliable D call. Germline V gene data show CDR1 as SQVTM and CDR2 as ANQGSEA. Between the trimmed V and J ends, which lost 7 bases and 5 bases, there was a span of 11 bases. The CDR3 loop spans 12 amino acids. CDR3 sequence (DNA): TGCAGCGCCGGAGAACGGACCGGGGAGCTGTTTTTT. Translated, it gives CSAGERTGELFF.

V usage is TRBV27 and J usage is TRBJ2-5; TRBD2 matches 11 bases. In germline, CDR1 is MNHEY, CDR2 SMNVEV (reference sequence). The trim removed 1 base at V and 14 bases at J, leaving 15 bases unmatched. This CDR3 has 16 residues. The CDR3 sequence is CASSLWLAGGIHEQYF. DNA of the CDR3: TGTGCCAGCAGTTTATGGCTAGCGGGAGGTATCCACGAGCAATACTTC.

As regards this clone: The same CDR3 is also encoded by other DNA sequences in this sample. The V call is TRBV2, the J call TRBJ2-5, with 7 bases matching TRBD1. The V gene end was trimmed by 3 bases and the J gene end by 5 bases; junction bases not matched to a gene: 0. Germline CDR1 is SNHLY and CDR2 is FYNNEI. This CDR3 contains 12 residues. The CDR3 sequence: CASSDRGETQYF. The DNA of the CDR3 is TGTGCCAGCAGTGACAGGGGGGAGACCCAGTACTTC.

Only a few counts were recorded for this clone. The rearrangement joins TRBV4-1 to TRBJ1-1; 9 nucleotides line up with TRBD1. Trimming at V came to 2 bases and at J to 5 bases, leaving 3 bases not matched to a gene. Germline lookup yields CDR1 MGHRA and CDR2 YSYEKL. There are 14 residues in the CDR3. DNA for the CDR3: TGCGCCAGCAGCCAAAACAGGGGGCGGACTGAAGCTTTCTTT. Protein product: CASSQNRGRTEAFF.

The J gene is TRBJ1-1, the V gene TRBV18; tentative D call: TRBD1 (5 bases). Germline loops: CDR1 KGHSH, CDR2 LQKENI. The CDR3 sequence is 13 residues long. Between the trimmed V and J ends, which lost 5 bases and 0 bases, there was a span of 7 bases. DNA of the CDR3: TGTGCCAGCTCAAGACAGATGAACACTGAAGCTTTCTTT. It is translated as CASSRQMNTEAFF. The full variable domain, in which reference TRBV18 and TRBJ1-1 provide the parts outside the CDR3, is NAGVMQNPRHLVRRRGQEARLRCSPMKGHSHVYWYRQLPEEGLKFMVYLQKENIIDESGMPKERFSAEFPKEGPSILRIQQVVRGDSAAYFCASSRQMNTEAFFGQGTRLTVV.

V is TRBV6-5 and J is TRBJ1-6, with D possibly being TRBD1 (6 bases). Germline values: CDR1 MNHEY, CDR2 SVGAGI. The CDR3 has 16 residues. Trimming removed 0 bases from V and 7 bases from J, with 13 bases in between. CDR3 DNA: TGTGCCAGCAGTTACTCTTCCAGGGGAAACAATTCACCCCTCCACTTT. Amino acid sequence: CASSYSSRGNNSPLHF.

CDR3 protein: CASSRLTSGSPYNEQFF. The DNA for the CDR3 is TGTGCCAGCTCACGATTGACTAGCGGGAGTCCCTACAATGAGCAGTTCTTC. The J gene is TRBJ2-1, the V gene TRBV18; the match to TRBD2 covers 12 bases. The CDR3 runs to 17 residues. Germline loops: CDR1 KGHSH, CDR2 LQKENI. V was clipped by 4 bases and J by 2 bases; unmatched bases: 6.

The rearrangement joins TRBV11-2 to TRBJ2-5, with 11 bases aligning to TRBD2. The V and J ends lost 2 bases and 4 bases, in that order; junction bases with no gene match: 3. Per germline, CDR1 SGHAT and CDR2 FQNNGV. The length of the CDR3 is 15 residues. CDR3 protein: CASSLTGTSGETQYF. Here the CDR3 DNA reads TGTGCCAGCAGCTTAACTGGGACTAGCGGAGAGACCCAGTACTTC.